In its sample, the clone carrying this T cell receptor beta chain was seen a few times. Its cognate antigen is unknown. The CDR3 consists of 11 residues. V shed 3 bases and J shed 6 bases, with 5 bases lying between them. Per the germline V gene, CDR1 is DFQATT and CDR2 is SNEGSKA (reference sequence). This sample was taken from a study of OX40 agonist ivuxolimab in advanced cancers. Overall study context: Every 2 weeks, ivuxolimab was infused into the patients intravenously at between 0.01 and 10 mg/kg.

General study points: Normalized T-cell clonal expansion was also low in a subset of nonresponders. Clonal expansion in partial responders at 0.1-3.0 mg/kg ranked among the lowest.

Assay: immunoSEQ multiplex PCR; the TCRdb copy retains only in-frame clones and omits some. The table shows tens of thousands of clones, with 80% to 95% occurring only once. The material sequenced was CD4+ or CD8+ T cells sorted from blood, taken in a trial of the OX40 agonist ivuxolimab. J is TRBJ2-2 and V is TRBV20-1; D gene unclear. The origin of this receptor is an adult with an advanced solid tumor such as melanoma, head and neck, liver or kidney cancer. The CDR3 spells CSASMAGELFF. CDR3 DNA sequence: TGCAGTGCTAGCATGGCCGGGGAGCTGTTTTTT.